The source of this T cell receptor (beta chain) is a study of blood T cell repertoires in COVID-19. CDR1 is MDHEN and CDR2 is SYDVKM in the germline V gene. This CDR3 region has 22 residues. Losses at the gene ends were 4 bases for V and 6 bases for J; bases not matched to a gene: 29. In the original workflow: Amplified reference gene primers provided the basis for estimating nucleated cell counts. Here immunoSEQ multiplex PCR was the method, and the copy in TCRdb shows in-frame clones only, minus some. V and J calls and clone size follow that table, whereas D and trimming were derived from the DNA. This sample has about 270,000 clones, with 84% found just once.

This receptor was obtained from a human donor in a cohort sampled during active COVID-19. This rearrangement joins TRBV28 to TRBJ2-1; 8 bases line up with TRBD2. Source material: peripheral blood. The CDR3 bases are TGTGCCAGCAGTTCAGAAGCGGGGGCCACTTCTAACAAGGTGGACGGACGCAATGAGCAGTTCTTC. Translation: CASSSEAGATSNKVDGRNEQFF.